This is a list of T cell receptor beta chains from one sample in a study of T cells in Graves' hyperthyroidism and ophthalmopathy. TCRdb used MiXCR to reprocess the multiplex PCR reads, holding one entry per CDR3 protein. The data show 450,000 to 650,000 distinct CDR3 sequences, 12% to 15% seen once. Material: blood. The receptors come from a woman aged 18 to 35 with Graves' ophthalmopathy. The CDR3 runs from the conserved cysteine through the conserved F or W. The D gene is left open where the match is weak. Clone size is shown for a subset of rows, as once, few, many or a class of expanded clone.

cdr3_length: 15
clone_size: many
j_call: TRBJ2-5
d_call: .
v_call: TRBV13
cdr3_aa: CASSFTGQPQETQYF
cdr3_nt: TGTGCCAGCAGCTTTACGGGACAACCCCAAGAGACCCAGTACTTC

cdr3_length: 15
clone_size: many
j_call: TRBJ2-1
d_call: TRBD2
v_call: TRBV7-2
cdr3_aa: CASSRGASGIREQFF
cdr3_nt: TGTGCCAGCAGCCGCGGGGCTAGCGGGATTCGGGAGCAGTTCTTC

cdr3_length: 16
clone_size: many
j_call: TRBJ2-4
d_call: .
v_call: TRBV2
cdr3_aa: CASRPITGNDKNIQYF
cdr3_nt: TGTGCCAGCAGGCCCATTACAGGGAATGACAAAAACATTCAGTACTTC

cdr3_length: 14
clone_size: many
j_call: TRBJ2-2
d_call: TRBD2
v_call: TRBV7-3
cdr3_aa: CASSLIAGTGELFF
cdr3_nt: TGTGCCAGCAGTCTCATAGCGGGAACCGGGGAGCTGTTTTTT

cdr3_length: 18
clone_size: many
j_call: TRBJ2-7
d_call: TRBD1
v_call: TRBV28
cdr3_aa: CACTASGTGMLTKYEQYF
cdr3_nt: TGTGCCTGCACCGCCTCCGGGACAGGGATGTTAACAAAGTACGAGCAGTACTTC

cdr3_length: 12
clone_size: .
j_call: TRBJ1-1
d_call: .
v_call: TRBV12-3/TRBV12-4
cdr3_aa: CASSGKGPEAFF
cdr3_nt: TGTGCCAGCAGCGGAAAGGGGCCTGAAGCTTTCTTT

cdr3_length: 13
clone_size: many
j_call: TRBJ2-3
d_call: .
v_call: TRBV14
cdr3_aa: CASSYTTADTQYF
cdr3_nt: TGTGCCAGCAGCTATACGACGGCAGATACGCAGTATTTT

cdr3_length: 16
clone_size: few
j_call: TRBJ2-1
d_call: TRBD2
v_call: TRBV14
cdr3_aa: CASSPHTSGRDNEQFF
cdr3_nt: TGTGCCAGCAGCCCGCACACTAGCGGGAGGGACAATGAGCAGTTCTTC

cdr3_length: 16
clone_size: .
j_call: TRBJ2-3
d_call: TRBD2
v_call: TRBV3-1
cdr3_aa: CASSQDHTSGPDTQYF
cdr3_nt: TGTGCCAGCAGCCAAGATCATACTAGCGGGCCAGATACGCAGTATTTT

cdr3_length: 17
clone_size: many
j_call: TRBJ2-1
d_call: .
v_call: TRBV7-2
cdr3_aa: CASSLRAERTLRNEQFF
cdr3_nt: TGTGCCAGCAGCTTGAGAGCGGAGCGGACCCTGAGGAATGAGCAGTTCTTC